These 21 T cell receptor beta chains originate from one sample sequenced in a study of T cells after yellow fever vaccination. TCRdb reprocessed the 5' RACE reads via MiXCR and lists one record per CDR3 protein. The table lists approximately 110,000 distinct CDR3 sequences, 7.4% of them singletons. The sample here was CD4+ T cells sorted from PBMCs, taken 10 to 11 days after the first yellow fever vaccination. The receptors originated from a man aged 18 to 35 who received the YFV17D yellow fever vaccine.

The sample holds many counts of this clonotype. This chain connects TRBV5-1 to TRBJ2-5; perhaps TRBD2 as D (5 bases). Trimming removed 1 base at V and 5 bases at J, with 15 bases between. Germline V lookup: CDR1 SGHRS, CDR2 YFSETQ. This CDR3 spans 15 amino acids. The CDR3 loop is CASSLSTGRRETQYF. The CDR3 DNA reads TGCGCCAGCAGCTTGTCTACGGGGAGACGGGAGACCCAGTACTTC. Supplemented by reference TRBV5-1 and TRBJ2-5, the full variable domain reads KAGVTQTPRYLIKTRGQQVTLSCSPISGHRSVSWYQQTPGQGLQFLFEYFSETQRNKGNFPGRFSGRQFSNSRSEMNVSTLELGDSALYLCASSLSTGRRETQYFGPGTRLLVL.

The sample holds many counts of this clonotype. CDR3 nucleotide sequence: TGCGCCAGCAGCCGCCGGGTACTAATGAACACTGAAGCTTTCTTT. Its translation: CASSRRVLMNTEAFF. The chain joins TRBV4-3 to TRBJ1-1, with D hard to call. With 4 bases removed from V and 0 bases from J, the gap between germline ends came to 12 bases. The CDR3 has 15 amino acids. CDR1 is LGHNA, CDR2 YSLEER, per germline.

This clonotype showed up many times. The chain couples TRBV28 to TRBJ2-3, with D unresolved. Per the germline V gene, CDR1 is MDHEN and CDR2 is SYDVKM. This CDR3 is built from 12 residues. Between the trimmed V and J ends, which lost 11 bases and 3 bases, there was a span of 12 bases. The CDR3, as DNA: TGTGCCGCATCCCTCCGGACAGATACGCAGTATTTT. This gives the protein CAASLRTDTQYF.

The rearrangement uses TRBV20-1 and TRBJ2-3, with D maybe TRBD2 (5 bases). The ends were cut back, 0 bases at V and 3 bases at J, with 13 bases in the middle. CDR1 and CDR2 (germline): DFQATT, SNEGSKA (reference sequence). The CDR3 loop spans 15 amino acids. The CDR3 is CSARERAEWTDTQYF. CDR3 DNA: TGCAGTGCTAGAGAGCGGGCTGAGTGGACAGATACGCAGTATTTT.

The chain has TRBV6-2 or TRBV6-3 and TRBJ2-3; possibly TRBD2 for D (6 bases). V was shortened by 2 bases and J by 6 bases, with 12 bases between the two germline ends. Per germline, CDR1 MNHEY and CDR2 SVGEGT. This CDR3 region has 14 residues. The CDR3 sequence is CASSYTSPRDTQYF. CDR3 sequence (DNA): TGTGCCAGCAGTTACACTAGCCCACGGGATACGCAGTATTTT.

This clonotype was recorded many times. The V call is TRBV5-1, the J call TRBJ2-3, with D unclear. CDR1 is SGHRS and CDR2 is YFSETQ in the germline V gene. Trimming removed 7 bases at V and 6 bases at J, with 18 bases between. The CDR3 loop spans 14 amino acids. In nucleotides, the CDR3 is TGCGCCAGCTGCCTACTTAGCCCGAGGGATACGCAGTATTTT. Translated, it gives CASCLLSPRDTQYF.

CDR3 coding DNA: TGTGCCAGCAGCGTCCGGCACCTCTGCGAGCAGTACGTC. Amino acids: CASSVRHLCEQYV. J is TRBJ2-7 and V is TRBV13; D gene ambiguous. CDR3 length: 13 amino acids. Germline V gene data show CDR1 as PRHDT and CDR2 as FYEKMQ (reference sequence). Trimming pared 5 bases from V and 6 bases from J, leaving 14 bases between.

This clonotype was seen at least ten times. The chain is built from TRBV5-1 and TRBJ2-3; 7 bases are a match to TRBD1. Trimming cost V 0 bases and J 1 base; bases outside gene matches: 2. This CDR3 comprises 15 residues. Germline V gene data show CDR1 as SGHRS and CDR2 as YFSETQ. DNA for the CDR3: TGCGCCAGCAGCTTGGGACAGGGAGGCACAGATACGCAGTATTTT. The encoded protein is CASSLGQGGTDTQYF. Supplemented by reference TRBV5-1 and TRBJ2-3, the full variable domain reads KAGVTQTPRYLIKTRGQQVTLSCSPISGHRSVSWYQQTPGQGLQFLFEYFSETQRNKGNFPGRFSGRQFSNSRSEMNVSTLELGDSALYLCASSLGQGGTDTQYFGPGTRLTVL.

This clonotype was recorded many times. J is TRBJ2-5 and V is TRBV20-1, with D hard to call. Trimming cost V 2 bases and J 4 bases, with 14 bases left between them. Per germline, CDR1 DFQATT and CDR2 SNEGSKA (reference sequence). The CDR3 runs to 14 residues. CDR3 region: CSARRPASRETQYF. The CDR3 bases are TGCAGTGCTAGACGCCCAGCGAGTAGAGAGACCCAGTACTTC.

V is TRBV5-1 and J is TRBJ2-1, with a weak D call TRBD2 (6 bases). V lost 0 bases, J lost 9 bases, and 13 bases lay in between. Germline values: CDR1 SGHRS, CDR2 YFSETQ. The CDR3 totals 14 residues. CDR3 DNA: TGCGCCAGCAGCTTGGTATTGGGGGGAGGTGAGCAGTTCTTC. As protein: CASSLVLGGGEQFF. The whole variable domain, remainder taken from reference TRBV5-1 and TRBJ2-1, is KAGVTQTPRYLIKTRGQQVTLSCSPISGHRSVSWYQQTPGQGLQFLFEYFSETQRNKGNFPGRFSGRQFSNSRSEMNVSTLELGDSALYLCASSLVLGGGEQFFGPGTRLTVL.

Regarding this clonotype: One base away lies a much larger clone, so this may be a sequencing read error. This chain links TRBV12-3 or TRBV12-4 with TRBJ1-3; D unclear. The CDR3 extends over 14 amino acids. CDR3 residues: CACSLRSSGNTIYF. CDR3 nucleotide sequence: TGTGCCTGCAGTTTACGGAGCTCTGGAAACACCATATATTTT.

The chain has TRBV18 and TRBJ1-2; no clear D. In germline, CDR1 is KGHSH, CDR2 LQKENI. The V and J ends lost 3 bases and 2 bases respectively, with 7 bases between them. This CDR3 is 13 amino acids long. For the CDR3, the DNA is TGTGCCAGCTCACCCCAGGAAAACTATGGCTACACCTTC. Translation: CASSPQENYGYTF.

At least ten counts were recorded for this clonotype. The chain couples TRBV7-2 to TRBJ2-1; a possible D gene is TRBD1 (5 bases). V was trimmed by 1 base and J by 9 bases, leaving 10 bases between them. There are 13 residues in the CDR3. Looked up from germline, CDR1 is SGHTA and CDR2 is FQGNSA. The CDR3 sequence is CASSLVEQGEQFF. CDR3 DNA: TGTGCCAGCAGCTTAGTCGAGCAGGGTGAGCAGTTCTTC. The full variable domain, rest sourced from reference TRBV7-2 and TRBJ2-1, is GAGVSQSPSNKVTEKGKDVELRCDPISGHTALYWYRQSLGQGLEFLIYFQGNSAPDKSGLPSDRFSAERTGGSVSTLTIQRTQQEDSAVYLCASSLVEQGEQFFGPGTRLTVL.

This clonotype was detected ten times or more. V gene TRBV12-3 or TRBV12-4 combines with J gene TRBJ2-5; 9 nucleotides agree with TRBD1. The CDR3 length is 14 residues. The junction had 6 bases not matched to a gene; V was cut back by 6 bases and J by 4 bases. CDR3 nucleotides: TGTGCCAGCAGGGTGACAGGGGGAGGAGAGACCCAGTACTTC. The encoded protein is CASRVTGGGETQYF.

This clonotype was detected ten times or more. This chain uses TRBV5-1 with TRBJ2-7; the match to TRBD1 covers 9 bases. The length of the CDR3 is 14 residues. Trimming at V came to 4 bases and at J to 5 bases, leaving 7 bases not matched to a gene. Germline V gene lookup returns CDR1 SGHRS and CDR2 YFSETQ. CDR3 in amino acids: CASSPGTGWDEQYF. DNA for the CDR3: TGCGCCAGCAGCCCGGGGACAGGGTGGGACGAGCAGTACTTC.

Details on this clonotype: This clone may be a read error of a much larger clone one base away. The J gene is TRBJ2-3, the V gene TRBV5-1; D may match TRBD1 or TRBD2 (6 bases each). The CDR3 consists of 17 residues. V lost 0 bases and J lost 3, with 17 bases in between. Germline V gives CDR1 SGHRS, CDR2 YFSETQ. This CDR3 is CASSLAPTGALTDTQYF. The CDR3 nucleotides are TGCGCCAGCAGCTTGGCCCCTACGGGGGCACTTACAGATACGCAGTATTTT.

This clonotype came up many times. The chain couples TRBV5-1 to TRBJ2-7, with TRBD1 as a possible D gene (5 bases). This CDR3 has 14 amino acids. The ends were cut back, 5 bases at V and 2 bases at J, with 14 bases in the middle. From germline, CDR1 is SGHRS and CDR2 YFSETQ. Written as DNA, the CDR3 is TGCGCCAGCAGACACCCGCCGACAGCCTACGAGCAGTACTTC. It encodes CASRHPPTAYEQYF.

Many counts were recorded for this clonotype. The chain is built from TRBV12-3 or TRBV12-4 and TRBJ2-7; 11 positions agree with TRBD1. The V gene end was trimmed by 5 bases and the J gene end by 6 bases; junction bases not matched to a gene: 9. The CDR3 extends over 15 amino acids. CDR3 in DNA: TGTGCCAGCAGTCCCTTCGCGGGACAGGGGGGCGAGCAGTACTTC. This encodes CASSPFAGQGGEQYF.

This clonotype occurred many times. The chain couples TRBV7-2 to TRBJ1-2; the match to TRBD1 covers 9 bases. The CDR3 is 14 amino acids. The V segment lost 5 bases and the J segment 3 bases; nucleotides outside the gene matches: 4. Germline V gives CDR1 SGHTA, CDR2 FQGNSA. The CDR3 DNA follows: TGTGCCAGCAGCCTGGGGACAGGGTACTATGGCTACACCTTC. Protein: CASSLGTGYYGYTF.

The table lists this clonotype with many counts. CDR3 residues: CASSLTGGRGMNTEAFF. In DNA form, the CDR3 reads TGCGCCAGCAGCTTGACAGGGGGGAGGGGTATGAACACTGAAGCTTTCTTT. V gene TRBV5-1 combines with J gene TRBJ1-1; 8 positions agree with TRBD1. CDR1 and CDR2 (germline): SGHRS, YFSETQ. This CDR3 is 17 amino acids long. The V and J ends lost 1 base and 0 bases, in that order; junction bases with no gene match: 8.

A word on this clonotype: A junction boundary mismatches the germline segment, possibly from a read error. The gene calls are TRBV7-2 and TRBJ2-3; TRBD2 matches at 8 bases. This CDR3 has 15 amino acids. CDR1 and CDR2 (germline): SGHTA, FQGNSA. The CDR3 nucleotides read TGTGCCAGCAGCCGGGGGGGATCTAGCACAGATACGCACTATTTT. Translation: CASSRGGSSTDTHYF.